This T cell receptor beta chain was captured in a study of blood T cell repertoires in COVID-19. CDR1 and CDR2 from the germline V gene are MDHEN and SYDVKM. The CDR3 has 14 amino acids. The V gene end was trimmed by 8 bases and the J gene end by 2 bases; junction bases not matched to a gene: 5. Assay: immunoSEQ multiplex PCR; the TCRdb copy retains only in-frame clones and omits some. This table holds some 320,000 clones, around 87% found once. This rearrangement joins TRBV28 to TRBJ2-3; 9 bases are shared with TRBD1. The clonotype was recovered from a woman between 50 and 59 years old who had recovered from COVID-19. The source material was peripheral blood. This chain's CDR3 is CASFGTGYTDTQYF. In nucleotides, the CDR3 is TGTGCCAGCTTCGGGACAGGGTACACAGATACGCAGTATTTT.